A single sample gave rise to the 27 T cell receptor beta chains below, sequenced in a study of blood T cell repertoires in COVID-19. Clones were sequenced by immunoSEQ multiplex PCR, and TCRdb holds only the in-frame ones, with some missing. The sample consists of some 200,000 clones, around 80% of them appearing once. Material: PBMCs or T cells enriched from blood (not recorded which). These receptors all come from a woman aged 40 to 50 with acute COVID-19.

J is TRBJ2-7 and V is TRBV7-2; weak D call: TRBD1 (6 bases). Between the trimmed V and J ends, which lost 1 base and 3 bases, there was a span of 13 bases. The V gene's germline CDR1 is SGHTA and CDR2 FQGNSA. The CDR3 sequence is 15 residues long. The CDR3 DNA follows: TGTGCCAGCAGCTTAGGGCATACAGGGAGCTACGAGCAGTACTTC. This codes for CASSLGHTGSYEQYF.

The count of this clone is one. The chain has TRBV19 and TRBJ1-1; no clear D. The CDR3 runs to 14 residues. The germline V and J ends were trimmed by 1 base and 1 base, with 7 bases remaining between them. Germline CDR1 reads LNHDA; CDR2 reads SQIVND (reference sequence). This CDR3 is CASSIVRGNTEAFF. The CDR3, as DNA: TGTGCCAGTAGTATAGTCAGAGGGAACACTGAAGCTTTCTTT. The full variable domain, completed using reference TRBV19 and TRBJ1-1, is DGGITQSPKYLFRKEGQNVTLSCEQNLNHDAMYWYRQDPGQGLRLIYYSQIVNDFQKGDIAEGYSVSREKKESFPLTVTSAQKNPTAFYLCASSIVRGNTEAFFGQGTRLTVV.

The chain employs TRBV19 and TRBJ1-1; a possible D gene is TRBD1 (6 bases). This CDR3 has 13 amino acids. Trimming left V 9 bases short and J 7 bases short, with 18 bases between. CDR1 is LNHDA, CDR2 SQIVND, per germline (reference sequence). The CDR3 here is CASRTGTPFEAFF. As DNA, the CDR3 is TGTGCCAGCCGTACAGGGACGCCTTTTGAAGCTTTCTTT.

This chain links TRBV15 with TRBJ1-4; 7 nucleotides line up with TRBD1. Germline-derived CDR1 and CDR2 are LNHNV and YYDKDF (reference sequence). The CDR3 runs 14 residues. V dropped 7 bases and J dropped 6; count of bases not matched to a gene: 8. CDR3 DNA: TGTGCCACCAACAGGGGCCGTTCTGATGAAAAACTGTTTTTT. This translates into CATNRGRSDEKLFF.

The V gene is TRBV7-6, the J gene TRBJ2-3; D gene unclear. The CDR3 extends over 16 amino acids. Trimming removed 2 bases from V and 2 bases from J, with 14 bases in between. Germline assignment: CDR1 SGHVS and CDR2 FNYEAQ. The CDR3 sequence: CASSLNFRSFTDTQYF. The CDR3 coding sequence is TGTGCCAGCAGCTTAAATTTTAGGAGCTTCACAGATACGCAGTATTTT.

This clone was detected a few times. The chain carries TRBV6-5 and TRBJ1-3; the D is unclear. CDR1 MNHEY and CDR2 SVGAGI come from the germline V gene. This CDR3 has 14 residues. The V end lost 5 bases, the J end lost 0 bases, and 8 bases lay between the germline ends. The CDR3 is CASSNSYSGNTIYF. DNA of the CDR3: TGTGCCAGCAGTAATAGCTACTCTGGAAACACCATATATTTT.

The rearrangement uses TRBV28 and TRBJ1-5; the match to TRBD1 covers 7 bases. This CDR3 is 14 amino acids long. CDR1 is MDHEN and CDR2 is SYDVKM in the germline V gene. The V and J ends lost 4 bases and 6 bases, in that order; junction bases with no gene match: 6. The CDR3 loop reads CASSSTGKVQPQHF. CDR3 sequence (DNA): TGTGCCAGCAGTTCGACAGGGAAGGTTCAGCCCCAGCATTTT.

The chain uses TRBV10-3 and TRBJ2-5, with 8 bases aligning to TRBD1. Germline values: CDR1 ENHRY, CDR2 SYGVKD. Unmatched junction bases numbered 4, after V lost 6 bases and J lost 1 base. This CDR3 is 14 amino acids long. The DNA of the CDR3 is TGTGCCATCAGGTTGGACAGGGCCCAAGAGACCCAGTACTTC. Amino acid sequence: CAIRLDRAQETQYF.

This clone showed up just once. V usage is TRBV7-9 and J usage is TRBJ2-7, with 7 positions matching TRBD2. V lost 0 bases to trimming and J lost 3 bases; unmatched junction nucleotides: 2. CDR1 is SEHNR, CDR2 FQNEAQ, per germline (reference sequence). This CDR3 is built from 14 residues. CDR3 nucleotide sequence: TGTGCCAGCAGCTTAGCGGGAGGGGACTACGAGCAGTACTTC. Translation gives CASSLAGGDYEQYF.

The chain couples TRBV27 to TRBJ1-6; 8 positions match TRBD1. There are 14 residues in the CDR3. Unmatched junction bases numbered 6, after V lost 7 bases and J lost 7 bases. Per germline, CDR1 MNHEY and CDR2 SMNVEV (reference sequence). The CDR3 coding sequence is TGTGCCAGCAAAAAGCGACAGGGGAATTCACCCCTCCACTTT. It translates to CASKKRQGNSPLHF.

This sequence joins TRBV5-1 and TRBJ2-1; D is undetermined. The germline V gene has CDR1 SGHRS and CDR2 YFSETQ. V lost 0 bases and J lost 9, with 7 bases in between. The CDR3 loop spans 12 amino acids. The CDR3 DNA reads TGCGCCAGCAGCTTGGGGCGGCTTGAGCAGTTCTTC. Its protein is CASSLGRLEQFF.

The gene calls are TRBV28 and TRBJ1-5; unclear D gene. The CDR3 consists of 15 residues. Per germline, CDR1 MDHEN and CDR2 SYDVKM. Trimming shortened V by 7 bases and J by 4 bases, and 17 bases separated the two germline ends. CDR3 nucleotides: TGTGCCAGCACCCAAAGGCCTACAGTAAATCAGCCCCAGCATTTT. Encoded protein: CASTQRPTVNQPQHF.

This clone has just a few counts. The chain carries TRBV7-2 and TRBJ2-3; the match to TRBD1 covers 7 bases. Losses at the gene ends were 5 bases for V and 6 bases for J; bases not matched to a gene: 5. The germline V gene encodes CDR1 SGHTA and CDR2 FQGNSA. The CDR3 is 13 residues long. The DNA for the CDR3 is TGTGCCAGCAGCCTCGGACAGGACGATACGCAGTATTTT. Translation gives CASSLGQDDTQYF.

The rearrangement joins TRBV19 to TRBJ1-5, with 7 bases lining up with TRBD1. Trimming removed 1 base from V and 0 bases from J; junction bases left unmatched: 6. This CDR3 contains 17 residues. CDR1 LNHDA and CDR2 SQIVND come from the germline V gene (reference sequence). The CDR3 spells CASSIATTGYSNQPQHF. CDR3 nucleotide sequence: TGTGCCAGTAGTATAGCAACGACAGGGTATAGCAATCAGCCCCAGCATTTT.

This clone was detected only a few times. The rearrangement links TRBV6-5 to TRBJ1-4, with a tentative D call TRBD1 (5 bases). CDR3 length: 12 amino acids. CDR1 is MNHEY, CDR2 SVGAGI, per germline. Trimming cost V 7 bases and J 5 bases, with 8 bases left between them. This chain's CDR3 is CASNRQNEKLFF. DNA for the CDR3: TGTGCCAGCAACCGACAGAATGAAAAACTGTTTTTT.

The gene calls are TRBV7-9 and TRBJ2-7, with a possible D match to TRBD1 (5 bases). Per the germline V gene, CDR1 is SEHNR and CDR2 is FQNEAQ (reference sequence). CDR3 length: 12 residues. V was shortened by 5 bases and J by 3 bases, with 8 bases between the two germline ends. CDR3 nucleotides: TGTGCCAGCAGCGCAGGGAACTACGAGCAGTACTTC. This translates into CASSAGNYEQYF.

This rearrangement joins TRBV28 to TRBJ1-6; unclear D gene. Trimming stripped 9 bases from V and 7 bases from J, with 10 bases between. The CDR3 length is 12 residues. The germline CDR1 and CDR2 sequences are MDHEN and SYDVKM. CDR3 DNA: TGTGCCAGTGGACTGCCGAATTCACCCCTCCACTTT. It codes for CASGLPNSPLHF.

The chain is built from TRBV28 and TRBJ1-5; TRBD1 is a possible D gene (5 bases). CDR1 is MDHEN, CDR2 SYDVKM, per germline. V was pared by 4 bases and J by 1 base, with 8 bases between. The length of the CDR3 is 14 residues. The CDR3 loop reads CASSWRGSNQPQHF. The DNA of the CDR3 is TGTGCCAGCAGTTGGAGGGGAAGCAATCAGCCCCAGCATTTT.

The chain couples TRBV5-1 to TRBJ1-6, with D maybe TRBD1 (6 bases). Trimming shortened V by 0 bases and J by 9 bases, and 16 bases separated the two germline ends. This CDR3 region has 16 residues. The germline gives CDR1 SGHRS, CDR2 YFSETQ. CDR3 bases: TGCGCCAGCAGCTTGGGCGAGGGGGAGAGGGGTTCACCCCTCCACTTT. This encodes CASSLGEGERGSPLHF.

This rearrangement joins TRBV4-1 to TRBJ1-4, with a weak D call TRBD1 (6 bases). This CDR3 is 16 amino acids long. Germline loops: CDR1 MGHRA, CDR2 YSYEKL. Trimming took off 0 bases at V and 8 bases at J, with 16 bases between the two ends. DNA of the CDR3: TGCGCCAGCAGCCAAGATCCCGCAGGGGTACACGAAAAACTGTTTTTT. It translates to CASSQDPAGVHEKLFF.

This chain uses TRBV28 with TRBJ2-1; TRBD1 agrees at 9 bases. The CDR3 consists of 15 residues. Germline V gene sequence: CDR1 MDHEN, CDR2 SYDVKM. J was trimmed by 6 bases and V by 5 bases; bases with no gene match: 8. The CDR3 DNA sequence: TGTGCCAGCAGTCCCCCAGGGACAGGGTCCAATGAGCAGTTCTTC. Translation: CASSPPGTGSNEQFF.

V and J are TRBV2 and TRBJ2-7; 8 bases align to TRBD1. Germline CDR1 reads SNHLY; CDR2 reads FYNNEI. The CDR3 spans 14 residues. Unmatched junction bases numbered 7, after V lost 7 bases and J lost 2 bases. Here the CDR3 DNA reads TGTGCCAGCAAGAGGGACAGGACAACCTACGAGCAGTACTTC. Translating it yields CASKRDRTTYEQYF.

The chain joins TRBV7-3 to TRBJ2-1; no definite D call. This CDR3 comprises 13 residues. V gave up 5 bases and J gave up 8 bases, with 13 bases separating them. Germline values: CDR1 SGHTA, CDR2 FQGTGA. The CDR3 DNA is TGTGCCAGCAGCCTCGGTCCCCCCGATGAGCAGTTCTTC. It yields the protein CASSLGPPDEQFF.

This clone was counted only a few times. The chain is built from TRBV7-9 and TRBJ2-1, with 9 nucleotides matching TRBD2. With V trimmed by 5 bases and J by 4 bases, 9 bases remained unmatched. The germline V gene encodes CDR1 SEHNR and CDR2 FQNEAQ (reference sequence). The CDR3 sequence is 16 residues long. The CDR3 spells CASSTYRGRGYNEQFF. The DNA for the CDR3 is TGTGCCAGCAGCACCTATCGCGGGAGGGGGTACAATGAGCAGTTCTTC. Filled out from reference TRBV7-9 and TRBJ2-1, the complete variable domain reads DTGVSQNPRHKITKRGQNVTFRCDPISEHNRLYWYRQTLGQGPEFLTYFQNEAQLEKSRLLSDRFSAERPKGSFSTLEIQRTEQGDSAMYLCASSTYRGRGYNEQFFGPGTRLTVL.

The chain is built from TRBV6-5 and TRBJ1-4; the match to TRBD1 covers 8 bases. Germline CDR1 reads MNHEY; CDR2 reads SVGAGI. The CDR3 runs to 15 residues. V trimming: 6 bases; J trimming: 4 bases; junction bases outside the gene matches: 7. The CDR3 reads CASRSYRGINEKLFF. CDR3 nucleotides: TGTGCCAGCAGGTCCTACAGGGGGATTAATGAAAAACTGTTTTTT.

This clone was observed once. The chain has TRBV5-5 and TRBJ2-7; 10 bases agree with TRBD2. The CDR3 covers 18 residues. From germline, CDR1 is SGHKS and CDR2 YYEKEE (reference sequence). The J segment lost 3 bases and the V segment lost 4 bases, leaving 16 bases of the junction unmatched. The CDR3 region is CASSLVPPSGSLLYEQYF. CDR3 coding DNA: TGTGCCAGCAGCCTGGTGCCGCCTAGCGGGAGCCTCCTCTACGAGCAGTACTTC.

CDR3 amino acids: CASSFEGTSGGADTQYF. CDR3 DNA sequence: TGTGCCAGCAGTTTCGAGGGGACTAGCGGGGGGGCAGATACGCAGTATTTT. The chain carries TRBV28 and TRBJ2-3, with TRBD2 identical over 16 bases. Per the germline V gene, CDR1 is MDHEN and CDR2 is SYDVKM. J was trimmed by 4 bases and V by 3 bases; bases with no gene match: 4. The CDR3 consists of 17 residues.